Below are 9 T cell receptor beta chains sequenced from a single sample in a study of T cell repertoires in cytomegalovirus infection. One entry per CDR3 protein results from TCRdb running MiXCR on the reads. The sample contains approximately 200,000 distinct CDR3 sequences, 28% of which appear only once. The sequencing sample was made of PBMCs. These receptors all come from a human donor in good health (CMV status not recorded). Some clones in this sample may be carry-over from other donors' samples.

This clonotype was found a few times. The chain employs TRBV4-3 and TRBJ1-1, with D perhaps matching TRBD1 (6 bases). The CDR3 spans 13 residues. Germline lookup yields CDR1 LGHNA and CDR2 YSLEER. V shed 3 bases and J shed 6 bases, with 11 bases lying between them. CDR3 region: CASSQSQGSEAFF. The CDR3 DNA reads as TGCGCCAGCAGCCAGAGCCAGGGGTCTGAAGCTTTCTTT.

The gene calls are TRBV30 and TRBJ2-5; perhaps TRBD1 as D (6 bases). The CDR3 sequence is 12 residues long. V dropped 4 bases and J dropped 3 bases, with 9 bases sitting between them. Germline lookup yields CDR1 GTSNPN and CDR2 SVGIG (reference sequence). CDR3: CAWKDRKETQYF. The CDR3 DNA is TGTGCCTGGAAGGACAGAAAAGAGACCCAGTACTTC. Looking up the rest from reference TRBV30 and TRBJ2-5 gives the full variable domain: SQTIHQWPATLVQPVGSPLSLECTVEGTSNPNLYWYRQAAGRGLQLLFYSVGIGQISSEVPQNLSASRPQDRQFILSSKKLLLSDSGFYLCAWKDRKETQYFGPGTRLLVL.

This clonotype showed up just a few times. V is TRBV15 and J is TRBJ2-5; 7 positions agree with TRBD2. Germline values: CDR1 LNHNV, CDR2 YYDKDF (reference sequence). The CDR3 is 16 residues long. Trimming at V came to 0 bases and at J to 2 bases, leaving 6 bases not matched to a gene. The chain's CDR3 is CATSRDQLGLQETQYF. In DNA form, the CDR3 reads TGTGCCACCAGCAGAGATCAATTGGGACTACAAGAGACCCAGTACTTC.

V gene TRBV19 combines with J gene TRBJ1-5; TRBD1 matches 9 bases. Germline CDR1 and CDR2: LNHDA and SQIVND (reference sequence). With 5 bases clipped from V and 6 bases from J, the junction kept 8 bases outside the gene matches. This CDR3 is built from 15 residues. The chain's CDR3 is CASSQTGTGIQPQHF. CDR3 DNA sequence: TGTGCCAGTAGTCAGACCGGGACAGGGATTCAGCCCCAGCATTTT.

J is TRBJ2-2 and V is TRBV7-8, with unresolved D. The CDR3 contains 15 residues. CDR1 and CDR2 from the germline V gene are SGHVS and FQNEAQ. Trimming took 0 bases from V and 2 from J, leaving 7 bases between them. CDR3 sequence (DNA): TGTGCCAGCAGCTTAGCGCGAAGTAACACCGGGGAGCTGTTTTTT. It specifies CASSLARSNTGELFF.

The J gene is TRBJ2-7, the V gene TRBV7-2; D gene unclear. The CDR3 is made up of 12 amino acids. V was clipped by 2 bases and J by 4 bases, with 6 bases between them. Germline values: CDR1 SGHTA, CDR2 FQGNSA. The DNA of the CDR3 is TGTGCCAGCAGCTTAAATCAATACGAGCAGTACTTC. Protein product: CASSLNQYEQYF.

This clonotype appeared a few times. This rearrangement joins TRBV7-9 to TRBJ1-1, with D possibly matching TRBD1 (5 bases). CDR1 and CDR2 from the germline V gene are SEHNR and FQNEAQ (reference sequence). Trimming took off 2 bases at V and 0 bases at J, with 10 bases between the two ends. This CDR3 has 15 amino acids. The CDR3 loop reads CASSLWGVMNTEAFF. The CDR3 DNA sequence: TGTGCCAGCAGCTTATGGGGGGTAATGAACACTGAAGCTTTCTTT.

The sample holds many counts of this clonotype. The V gene is TRBV7-2, the J gene TRBJ2-1, with 8 bases that match TRBD1. J lost 7 bases, V lost 1 base, and 6 bases had no gene match. CDR3 length: 15 residues. Germline CDR1 is SGHTA and CDR2 is FQGNSA. DNA for the CDR3: TGTGCCAGCAGCTTAGAAGGACAGGGTGTGAATGAGCAGTTCTTC. Translated: CASSLEGQGVNEQFF.

CDR3 bases: TGCGCCAGTTCCCCCGGGGGGGGCCCCGGAGATACGCAGTATTTT. It specifies CASSPGGGPGDTQYF. This rearrangement joins TRBV5-1 to TRBJ2-3, with 8 bases that match TRBD2. V trimming: 8 bases; J trimming: 5 bases; junction bases outside the gene matches: 13. The CDR3 extends over 15 amino acids. The germline gives CDR1 SGHRS, CDR2 YFSETQ.